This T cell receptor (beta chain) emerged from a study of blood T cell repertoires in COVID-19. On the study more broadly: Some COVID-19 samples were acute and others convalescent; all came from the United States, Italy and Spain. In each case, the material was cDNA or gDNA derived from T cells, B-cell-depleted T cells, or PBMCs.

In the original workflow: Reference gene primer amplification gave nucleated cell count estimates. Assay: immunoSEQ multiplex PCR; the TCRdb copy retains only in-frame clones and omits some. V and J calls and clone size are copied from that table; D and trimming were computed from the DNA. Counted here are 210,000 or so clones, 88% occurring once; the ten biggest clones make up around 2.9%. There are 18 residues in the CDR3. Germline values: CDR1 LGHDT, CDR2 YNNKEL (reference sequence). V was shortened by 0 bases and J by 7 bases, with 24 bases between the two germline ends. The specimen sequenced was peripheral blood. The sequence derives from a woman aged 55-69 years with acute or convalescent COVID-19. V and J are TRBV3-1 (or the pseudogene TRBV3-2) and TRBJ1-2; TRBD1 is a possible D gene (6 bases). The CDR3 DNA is TGTGCCAGCAGCCAAGATCTTGCGCAGGGGCGATCAGGTCGTGGCTACACCTTC. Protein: CASSQDLAQGRSGRGYTF.